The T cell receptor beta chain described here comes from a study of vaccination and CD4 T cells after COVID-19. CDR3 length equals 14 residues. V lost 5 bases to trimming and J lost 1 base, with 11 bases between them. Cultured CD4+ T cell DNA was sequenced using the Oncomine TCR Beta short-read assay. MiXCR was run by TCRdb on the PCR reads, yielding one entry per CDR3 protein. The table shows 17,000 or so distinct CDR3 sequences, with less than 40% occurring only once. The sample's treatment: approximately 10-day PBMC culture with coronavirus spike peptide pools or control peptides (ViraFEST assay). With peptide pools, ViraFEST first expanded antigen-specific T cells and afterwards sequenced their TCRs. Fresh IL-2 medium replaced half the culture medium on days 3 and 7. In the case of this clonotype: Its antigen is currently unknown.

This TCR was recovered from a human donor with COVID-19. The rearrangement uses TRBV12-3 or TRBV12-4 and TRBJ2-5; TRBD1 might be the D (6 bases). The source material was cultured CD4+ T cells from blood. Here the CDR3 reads CASSRGQPQETQYF. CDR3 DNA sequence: TGTGCCAGCAGTCGTGGACAGCCCCAAGAGACCCAGTACTTC.